This T cell receptor beta chain was captured in a study of CD8+ T cells in alopecia areata. RNA, once extracted, was reverse transcribed into cDNA for use as the sequencing template. The assay was immunoSEQ multiplex PCR, and TCRdb's table has in-frame clones only and misses some. The sample is made up of some 110,000 clones, none counted only once. This clone has a handful of counts. Mouse germline and gene names are used. The read terminates 4 residues ahead of where the CDR3 ends, so the germline J gene completes it. Germline V gives CDR1 NSQYPW, CDR2 LRSPGD (reference sequence). The CDR3 consists of 15 residues. The V and J ends lost 0 bases and 6 bases, in that order; junction bases with no gene match: 5.

Specimen: lesional skin. The chain has TRBV1 and TRBJ2-1, with 7 bases identical to TRBD1. The clonotype originates from a C3H/HeJ mouse with alopecia areata. MHC haplotype of the mouse line: H2-k. Partial CDR3 DNA: TGCACCTGCAGTGCAGATGACAGGGAGGGTGCT. Encoded protein: CTCSADDREGA. The full CDR3 is CTCSADDREGAEQFF.